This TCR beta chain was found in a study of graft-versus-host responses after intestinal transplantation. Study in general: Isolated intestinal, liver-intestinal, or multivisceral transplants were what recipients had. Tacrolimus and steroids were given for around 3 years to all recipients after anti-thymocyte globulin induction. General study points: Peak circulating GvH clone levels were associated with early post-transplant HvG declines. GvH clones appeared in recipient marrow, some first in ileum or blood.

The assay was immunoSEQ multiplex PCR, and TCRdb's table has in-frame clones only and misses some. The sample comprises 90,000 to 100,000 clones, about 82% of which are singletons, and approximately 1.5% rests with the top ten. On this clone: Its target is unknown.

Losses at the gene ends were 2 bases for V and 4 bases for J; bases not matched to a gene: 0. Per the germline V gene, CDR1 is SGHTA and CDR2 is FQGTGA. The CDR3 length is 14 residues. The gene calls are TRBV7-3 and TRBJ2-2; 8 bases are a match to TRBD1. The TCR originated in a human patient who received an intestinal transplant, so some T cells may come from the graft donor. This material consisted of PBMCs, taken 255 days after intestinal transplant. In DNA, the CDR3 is TGTGCCAGCAGCTTACAGGGGGCCACCGGGGAGCTGTTTTTT. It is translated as CASSLQGATGELFF.